A selection of T cell receptor beta chains follows, all from one sample in a study of PD-L1 blockade in urothelial cancer. The repertoire was sequenced with immunoSEQ multiplex PCR; TCRdb's copy has only in-frame clones and lacks some. The table records some 41,000 clones, 88% of them present only once. Sequencing used PBMCs, obtained around atezolizumab (anti-PD-L1) treatment. All receptors come from a woman aged 55-69 years with urothelial cancer. CDR3s include the opening cysteine and the closing phenylalanine or tryptophan. Fields, in order: V gene, clone size, J gene, D gene, CDR3 DNA, CDR3 protein. D genes are given only for firm matches. Clone size is not always given. Where it is, it says once, few, many or a class for expanded clones.

>TRBV21-1|.|TRBJ2-7|.
TGTGCCAGCCGAGGGACAGCTATCTACGAGCAGTACTTC
CASRGTAIYEQYF
>TRBV19|few|TRBJ2-7|TRBD2
TGTGCCAGTAGTACCTCTGGACTAGCGGCGTCTTACCCGGGGGCCGAGCAGTACTTC
CASSTSGLAASYPGAEQYF
>TRBV5-4|once|TRBJ2-7|TRBD2
TGTGCCAGCAGCTCTAGCGGGAAGTACGAGCAGTACTTC
CASSSSGKYEQYF
>TRBV18|.|TRBJ1-3|.
TGTGCCAGCTCACCCGGACAGTTCGCCTCTGGAAACACCATATATTTT
CASSPGQFASGNTIYF
>TRBV29-1|.|TRBJ1-5|.
TGCAGCGTTATAGGGGGGGTGGATCAGCCCCAGCATTTT
CSVIGGVDQPQHF
>TRBV18|.|TRBJ1-2|.
TGTGCCAGCTCACCATTGGACAGCTATGGCTACACCTTC
CASSPLDSYGYTF
>TRBV7-2|.|TRBJ1-1|.
TGTGCCAGCAGCTTCTCAGGGCTTCTCAAGGGGACTGAAGCTTTCTTT
CASSFSGLLKGTEAFF
>TRBV5-6|.|TRBJ2-3|.
TGTGCCAGCAGCTTGCAGGGGACAGATACGCAGTATTTT
CASSLQGTDTQYF
>TRBV29-1|.|TRBJ2-1|TRBD1
TGCAGCGTTCAAGGACAGGGAATTGGCAATGAGCAGTTCTTC
CSVQGQGIGNEQFF
>TRBV7-2|.|TRBJ2-2|.
TGTGCCAGCAGCTTAATGAGGGTAGGAACCGGGGAGCTGTTTTTT
CASSLMRVGTGELFF
>TRBV15|.|TRBJ2-1|TRBD2
TGTGCCACCAGCAGAGAAGCGGGAAACAATGAGCAGTTCTTC
CATSREAGNNEQFF
>TRBV7-9|few|TRBJ1-1|.
TGTGCCAGCAGCTTGACAGGGAACACTGAAGCTTTCTTT
CASSLTGNTEAFF
>TRBV27|.|TRBJ1-4|.
TGTGCCAGCAGTCTTTCGGGTGCGAATGAAAAACTGTTTTTT
CASSLSGANEKLFF
>TRBV7-8|.|TRBJ2-7|.
TGTGCCAGCAGCTTACGTCCTAGAGCCTACGAGCAGTACTTC
CASSLRPRAYEQYF
>TRBV5-1|.|TRBJ1-1|.
TGCGCCAGCAGCCCGGTACTCGACACTGAAGCTTTCTTT
CASSPVLDTEAFF
>TRBV2|.|TRBJ1-3|.
TGTGCCAGGAACCAACAGGGTGGCGGAGACACCATATATTTT
CARNQQGGGDTIYF
>TRBV23-1|.|TRBJ2-2|.
TGCGCCAGCAGTTCTGGACAGTCATTGAACACCGGGGAGCTGTTTTTT
CASSSGQSLNTGELFF
>TRBV28|once|TRBJ1-2|.
TGTGCCAGCAGTTTCCTCAACAAAGATGGCTACACCTTC
CASSFLNKDGYTF
>TRBV18|.|TRBJ2-6|.
TGTGCCAGCTCACCCTCCCAGGCACCATCGGGGGGGGCCAACGTCCTGACTTTC
CASSPSQAPSGGANVLTF
>TRBV10-1|.|TRBJ2-1|.
TGCGCCAGCAGTGAGGGTGGGAGGTCCTACAATGAGCAGTTCTTC
CASSEGGRSYNEQFF
>TRBV29-1|once|TRBJ1-2|.
TGCAGCGTTGCAGGCGGGGGTGGCTACACCTTC
CSVAGGGGYTF
>TRBV11-2|.|TRBJ2-6|.
TGTGCCAGCAGCTTAACAGGTTCTGGGGCCAACGTCCTGACTTTC
CASSLTGSGANVLTF
>TRBV5-1|.|TRBJ1-5|TRBD1
TGCGCCAGCAGCTTGACAGGGGATCAGCCCCAGCATTTT
CASSLTGDQPQHF
>TRBV2|.|TRBJ2-1|TRBD2
TGTGCCAGGGGGGGTGCTAGCGGGATGAATGAGCAGTTCTTC
CARGGASGMNEQFF
>TRBV7-8|once|TRBJ2-2|.
TGTGCCAGCAGCTTAGCATATCCTTCTTTAACCGGGGAGCTGTTTTTT
CASSLAYPSLTGELFF
>TRBV5-1|.|TRBJ1-5|TRBD1
TGCGCCAGCAGCTTGGGACAGGGACAGCCCCAGCATTTT
CASSLGQGQPQHF
>TRBV11-3|once|TRBJ1-1|.
TGTGCCAGCAGCTTGGCGGGACTTAGCACTGAAGCTTTCTTT
CASSLAGLSTEAFF
>TRBV9|.|TRBJ1-2|TRBD1
TGTGCCAGCAGCGTTGGGACAGGGGACTATGGCTACACCTTC
CASSVGTGDYGYTF
>TRBV29-1|.|TRBJ1-2|TRBD1
TGCAGCGTGACACCGGGACAGGGCTGGGGCTACACCTTC
CSVTPGQGWGYTF
>TRBV27|.|TRBJ2-3|.
TGTGCCAGCAACCGCGGGCTAGCTGGCGCAGATACGCAGTATTTT
CASNRGLAGADTQYF
>TRBV10-3|.|TRBJ1-1|.
TGTGCCATCAGTGAGGGGGCGGTTGGCACTGAAGCTTTCTTT
CAISEGAVGTEAFF
>TRBV11-2|.|TRBJ1-1|.
TGTGCCAGCAGCTTATCGGAGGGCACTGAAGCTTTCTTT
CASSLSEGTEAFF
>TRBV27|once|TRBJ2-7|.
TGTGCCAGCAGTTTATCTACGGGATACTCCTACGAGCAGTACTTC
CASSLSTGYSYEQYF
>TRBV18|.|TRBJ2-7|TRBD1
TGTGCCAGCACCTGGACAGGGGGAGCCTACGAGCAGTACTTC
CASTWTGGAYEQYF
>TRBV18|.|TRBJ2-3|.
TGTGCCAGCTCACCCCCCGGGATGAGGGGGACAGATACGCAGTATTTT
CASSPPGMRGTDTQYF
>TRBV27|.|TRBJ1-2|.
TGTGCCAGCAGTTTCTCCAGGGTCCATGGCTACACCTTC
CASSFSRVHGYTF
>TRBV28|.|TRBJ1-1|.
TGTGCCAGCAGTACCCTCGGACAGAACACTGAAGCTTTCTTT
CASSTLGQNTEAFF
>TRBV4-2|.|TRBJ2-1|.
TGTGCCAGCAGCCAAGATTTCGATGAGCAGTTCTTC
CASSQDFDEQFF
>TRBV7-9|.|TRBJ2-5|.
TGTGCCAGCAGGAAAACAGCCCCCCAAGAGACCCAGTACTTC
CASRKTAPQETQYF
>TRBV27|.|TRBJ2-3|.
TGTGCCAGCAGTTTACGGGAGTCGAGGGATACGCAGTATTTT
CASSLRESRDTQYF
>TRBV7-8|.|TRBJ1-6|TRBD1
TGTGCCAGCAGCCTGGACAGGGCGACACCCCTCCACTTT
CASSLDRATPLHF
>TRBV6-6|.|TRBJ2-4|TRBD1
TGTGCCAGCAGTAGACAGGGTAGTTCCAAAAACATTCAGTACTTC
CASSRQGSSKNIQYF
>TRBV7-9|.|TRBJ2-2|TRBD2
TGTGCCAGCAGTCGACTAGCCGCCGGGGAGCTGTTTTTT
CASSRLAAGELFF
>TRBV25-1|.|TRBJ1-4|.
TGTGCCAGCAGTGACCCGGCCAGGGCCACTGAAAAACTGTTTTTT
CASSDPARATEKLFF
>TRBV2|.|TRBJ1-1|.
TGTGCCAGCAGGGGCGACAGGATGAACACTGAAGCTTTCTTT
CASRGDRMNTEAFF
>TRBV28|.|TRBJ1-1|.
TGTGCCAGCTCGGAGGGCGTAGGGAACACTGAAGCTTTCTTT
CASSEGVGNTEAFF
>TRBV6-5|.|TRBJ2-1|TRBD2
TGTGCCAGCAGTGAAGCGCGGGGGGGCCGCAGGCTCTTC
CASSEARGGRRLF
>TRBV7-3|.|TRBJ2-5|.
TGTGCCAGCAGCTCGGACGGGATTCAAGAGACCCAGTACTTC
CASSSDGIQETQYF
>TRBV29-1|once|TRBJ2-3|TRBD2
TGCAGCGCCCGCGCCGCGGGGGTCACAGATACGCAGTATTTT
CSARAAGVTDTQYF
>TRBV14|.|TRBJ1-1|.
TGTGCCAGCAGCCCTCGGTCGACAGGAATGAACACTGAAGCTTTCTTT
CASSPRSTGMNTEAFF
>TRBV5-1|once|TRBJ2-5|.
TGCGCCAGCAGCTTGGAGAGCTTCCTGCAAGAGACCCAGTACTTC
CASSLESFLQETQYF
>TRBV6-1|.|TRBJ2-1|TRBD2
TGTGCCAGCAGTGGGACTAGCGGAGCTAGCTCCTACAATGAGCAGTTCTTC
CASSGTSGASSYNEQFF
>TRBV10-2|.|TRBJ1-2|TRBD1
TGCGCCAGCAGTGAGAACCCGGGACAGGGGAACTATGGCTACACCTTC
CASSENPGQGNYGYTF
>TRBV7-8|.|TRBJ1-3|.
TGTGCCAGCAGCCTTAGACAGAGCTCTGGAAACACCATATATTTT
CASSLRQSSGNTIYF